The 9 T cell receptor beta chains listed next were all sequenced from one sample in a study of blood T cells in healthy people across ages. The use of a sample-barcoded 5' primer and a J-beta primer mix characterized a second PCR of about 7 to 12 cycles. Via MiXCR, TCRdb re-called the 5' RACE reads, giving one row per CDR3 protein. The sample contains roughly 1.5 million distinct CDR3 sequences, roughly 43% of which appear only once. Sequencing used blood. Receptor source: a woman younger than 30 in good health.

This clonotype showed up just a few times. J is TRBJ2-7 and V is TRBV10-3; 9 positions match TRBD2. CDR1 ENHRY and CDR2 SYGVKD come from the germline V gene. Unmatched junction bases numbered 11, after V lost 1 base and J lost 7 bases. The CDR3 length is 16 residues. CDR3 protein: CAISELVAGGPSEQYF. The CDR3 DNA follows: TGTGCCATCAGTGAGTTAGTTGCGGGAGGGCCGAGTGAGCAGTACTTC.

The chain combines TRBV15 with TRBJ2-5; 9 bases line up with TRBD2. Germline trimming cut 1 base from V and 0 bases from J; bases unmatched to any gene: 3. CDR1 is LNHNV, CDR2 YYDKDF, per germline (reference sequence). CDR3 length: 16 amino acids. DNA of the CDR3: TGTGCCACCAGCAGAGTGCCTAGCGGGAACCAAGAGACCCAGTACTTC. This codes for CATSRVPSGNQETQYF.

The V call is TRBV7-2, the J call TRBJ1-1; tentatively, D is TRBD1 (5 bases). The germline V gene has CDR1 SGHTA and CDR2 FQGNSA. V lost 4 bases to trimming and J lost 0 bases, with 12 bases between them. The CDR3 sequence is 15 residues long. The CDR3 nucleotides read TGTGCCAGCAGCTCCCAGGGACGGCTGAACACTGAAGCTTTCTTT. It codes for CASSSQGRLNTEAFF.

In the case of this clonotype: At one boundary the junction diverges from the germline segment, which might be a read error. Here the CDR3 DNA reads TGCAGTGCTATCTTGGGGGCTGGGAGCAATCAGCCCCGGCATTTT. This gives the protein CSAILGAGSNQPRHF. The chain has TRBV20-1 and TRBJ1-5; perhaps TRBD1 as D (6 bases). CDR1 DFQATT and CDR2 SNEGSKA come from the germline V gene (reference sequence). The CDR3 covers 15 residues.

This rearrangement joins TRBV27 to TRBJ1-2; TRBD1 might be the D (5 bases). This CDR3 is 14 amino acids long. Germline V gene sequence: CDR1 MNHEY, CDR2 SMNVEV (reference sequence). With 2 bases removed from V and 2 bases from J, the gap between germline ends came to 9 bases. CDR3 coding DNA: TGTGCCAGCAGTTTAAGGGGCATGAACTATGGCTACACCTTC. Encoded protein: CASSLRGMNYGYTF.

This clonotype was seen a handful of times. The chain couples TRBV4-3 to TRBJ2-1, with D maybe TRBD2 (5 bases). The CDR3 runs to 15 residues. Trimming removed 4 bases from V and 5 bases from J, with 15 bases in between. Germline V gene sequence: CDR1 LGHNA, CDR2 YSLEER. CDR3 nucleotide sequence: TGCGCCAGCAGCCGAGTTAGCGAAGGTAACAATGAGCAGTTCTTC. Translated, it gives CASSRVSEGNNEQFF.

The chain links TRBV4-1 to TRBJ1-1, with D possibly matching TRBD1 (6 bases). The CDR3 spans 15 residues. The germline V gene encodes CDR1 MGHRA and CDR2 YSYEKL. V lost 3 bases and J 6 bases, leaving 17 bases between the germline ends. CDR3 in amino acids: CASSQDGQRRAEAFF. CDR3 coding DNA: TGCGCCAGCAGCCAGGACGGACAGCGACGCGCTGAAGCTTTCTTT.

The sample holds a few counts of this clonotype. V usage is TRBV28 and J usage is TRBJ2-4; D might be TRBD2 (6 bases). The J call may not be correct, given that the DNA end is closer to TRBJ2-5. The germline CDR1 and CDR2 sequences are MDHEN and SYDVKM. This CDR3 spans 14 amino acids. CDR3 nucleotide sequence: TGTGCCAGCAGTGAGGGGAGGCGGCAAGAGACCCAGTACTTC. It translates to CASSEGRRQETQYF.

The rearrangement joins TRBV20-1 to TRBJ1-2, with TRBD1 matching 8 bases. The CDR3 loop spans 12 amino acids. The trim removed 4 bases at V and 8 bases at J, leaving 6 bases unmatched. From germline, CDR1 is DFQATT and CDR2 SNEGSKA (reference sequence). CDR3 nucleotide sequence: TGCAGTGCTACAGGGGGCGCGGGGGGCTACACCTTC. Residues: CSATGGAGGYTF.